These 19 T cell receptor beta chains were all obtained from the same sample, sequenced in a study of shared clonotypes between healthy human individuals. Data came from immunoSEQ multiplex PCR; TCRdb stores just in-frame clones and leaves some out. The table shows almost 750,000 clones, with over 55% occurring only once. The source material was memory CD4+ T cells sorted from blood. Subset given: CD45RA-negative fraction. All receptors derive from a woman aged 25-40 years in good health.

The V and J genes are TRBV19 and TRBJ2-1; possible D gene TRBD2, 5 bases. This CDR3 has 15 residues. The germline V gene encodes CDR1 LNHDA and CDR2 SQIVND (reference sequence). V dropped 2 bases and J dropped 0 bases, with 8 bases sitting between them. In nucleotides, the CDR3 is TGTGCCAGTAGTATATTTGAGGGCTCCTACAATGAGCAGTTCTTC. Translated: CASSIFEGSYNEQFF.

The V call is TRBV7-2, the J call TRBJ2-3, with D uncertain. The V and J ends lost 5 bases and 4 bases respectively, with 10 bases between them. The CDR3 has 13 amino acids. Germline CDR1 and CDR2: SGHTA and FQGNSA. DNA for the CDR3: TGTGCCAGCAGCGTGGTAGTTCCAGATACGCAGTATTTT. It translates to CASSVVVPDTQYF. Based on the CDR3 plus reference TRBV7-2 and TRBJ2-3, the full variable domain is GAGVSQSPSNKVTEKGKDVELRCDPISGHTALYWYRQSLGQGLEFLIYFQGNSAPDKSGLPSDRFSAERTGGSVSTLTIQRTQQEDSAVYLCASSVVVPDTQYFGPGTRLTVL.

V and J are TRBV7-2 and TRBJ2-1, with D uncertain. The CDR3 has 15 residues. Germline loops: CDR1 SGHTA, CDR2 FQGNSA. Trimming shortened V by 1 base and J by 5 bases, and 12 bases separated the two germline ends. CDR3: CASSLVLGKDNEQFF. The CDR3 coding sequence is TGTGCCAGCAGCTTAGTGTTAGGGAAAGACAATGAGCAGTTCTTC.

This chain connects TRBV27 to TRBJ1-6; D remains ambiguous. The CDR3 covers 13 residues. The germline CDR1 and CDR2 sequences are MNHEY and SMNVEV (reference sequence). With 8 bases removed from V and 7 bases from J, the gap between germline ends came to 12 bases. CDR3 nucleotide sequence: TGTGCCAGCGGATTTCTGGGGAATTCACCCCTCCACTTT. Translation: CASGFLGNSPLHF.

V and J are TRBV4-2 and TRBJ2-7; maybe TRBD2 (6 bases). Trimming left V 5 bases short and J 5 bases short, with 16 bases between. Looked up from germline, CDR1 is LGHNA and CDR2 is YNFKEQ. The CDR3 runs to 14 residues. DNA for the CDR3: TGTGCCAGCAGCTTGGCCGGCGGGACCCACGAGCAGTACTTC. It yields the protein CASSLAGGTHEQYF.

The chain carries TRBV12-5 and TRBJ1-4; 7 nucleotides line up with TRBD1. The germline V gene encodes CDR1 LGHNT and CDR2 FRNRAP. V lost 3 bases and J lost 4; bases outside the gene matches: 11. CDR3 length: 17 amino acids. DNA of the CDR3: TGTGCTAGTGGTTTCACATCTCAGGGGGACCATAATGAAAAACTGTTTTTT. Encoded protein: CASGFTSQGDHNEKLFF.

The V call is TRBV6-1, the J call TRBJ2-1; 8 nucleotides match TRBD2. CDR1 MNHNS and CDR2 SASEGT come from the germline V gene. The CDR3 loop spans 13 amino acids. The junction had 7 bases not matched to a gene; V was cut back by 5 bases and J by 10 bases. CDR3 in amino acids: CASSWSSGSEQFF. The CDR3 DNA reads TGTGCCAGCAGTTGGTCTAGCGGGTCAGAGCAGTTCTTC.

The chain couples TRBV7-2 to TRBJ2-7; possibly TRBD1 for D (6 bases). The germline V gene encodes CDR1 SGHTA and CDR2 FQGNSA. This CDR3 contains 16 residues. The V end lost 1 base, the J end lost 4 bases, and 17 bases lay between the germline ends. The CDR3 reads CASSLDLDRLLYEQYF. The DNA for the CDR3 is TGTGCCAGCAGCTTAGACTTAGACAGGCTACTATACGAGCAGTACTTC. The variable domain in full, completed from reference TRBV7-2 and TRBJ2-7, reads GAGVSQSPSNKVTEKGKDVELRCDPISGHTALYWYRQSLGQGLEFLIYFQGNSAPDKSGLPSDRFSAERTGGSVSTLTIQRTQQEDSAVYLCASSLDLDRLLYEQYFGPGTRLTVT.

The chain is built from TRBV27 and TRBJ2-3; 8 bases align to TRBD2. V trimming: 10 bases; J trimming: 3 bases; junction bases outside the gene matches: 12. CDR1 MNHEY and CDR2 SMNVEV come from the germline V gene (reference sequence). This CDR3 spans 15 amino acids. The CDR3 DNA follows: TGTGCCACCCGTCGAAAAAGCGGGAGTACAGATACGCAGTATTTT. The encoded protein is CATRRKSGSTDTQYF.

The V and J genes are TRBV7-2 and TRBJ2-3; tentative D call: TRBD2 (6 bases). CDR1 is SGHTA, CDR2 FQGNSA, per germline. Trimming removed 10 bases from V and 1 base from J, with 12 bases in between. This CDR3 has 13 amino acids. In nucleotides, the CDR3 is TGTGCCACCCCGGAGGGTCGCACAGATACGCAGTATTTT. Translation gives CATPEGRTDTQYF.

This clone was detected only a few times. The chain is built from TRBV29-1 and TRBJ2-2; D gene unclear. This CDR3 is built from 11 residues. Trimming removed 6 bases at V and 6 bases at J, with 8 bases between. Looked up from germline, CDR1 is SQVTM and CDR2 is ANQGSEA. For the CDR3, the DNA is TGCAGCGTCACCGACGCCGGGGAGCTGTTTTTT. Translation: CSVTDAGELFF.

This clone has more than one count but fewer than ten. The CDR3 nucleotides are TGTGCCTGGAACAGGGGGCTCGGGCAGCCCCAGCATTTT. Its protein is CAWNRGLGQPQHF. This chain links TRBV30 with TRBJ1-5; 9 nucleotides agree with TRBD1. The germline CDR1 and CDR2 sequences are GTSNPN and SVGIG (reference sequence). The trim removed 4 bases at V and 7 bases at J, leaving 5 bases unmatched. There are 13 residues in the CDR3.

This clone was recorded only once. The V and J genes are TRBV7-3 and TRBJ2-7; 10 bases agree with TRBD1. Looked up from germline, CDR1 is SGHTA and CDR2 is FQGTGA. V was pared by 4 bases and J by 6 bases, with 12 bases of the junction left unmatched. The CDR3 spans 16 residues. CDR3 DNA sequence: TGTGCCAGCAGCTCAAAAATAAGACAGGGGGCCGGCGAGCAGTACTTC. As protein: CASSSKIRQGAGEQYF.

The V gene is TRBV28, the J gene TRBJ1-4, with a possible D match to TRBD1 (5 bases). The ends were cut back, 6 bases at V and 11 bases at J, with 19 bases in the middle. The CDR3 length is 14 residues. The germline gives CDR1 MDHEN, CDR2 SYDVKM. The CDR3 is CASRSPGEGEKLFF. For the CDR3, the DNA is TGTGCCAGCAGATCCCCGGGGGAAGGAGAGAAACTGTTTTTT.

The chain recombines TRBV5-1 with TRBJ2-6; D remains ambiguous. Trimming stripped 0 bases from V and 4 bases from J, with 5 bases between. The length of the CDR3 is 14 residues. CDR1 and CDR2 from the germline V gene are SGHRS and YFSETQ. The CDR3 nucleotides read TGCGCCAGCAGCTTGGCAGCCGGGGCCAACGTCCTGACTTTC. Its protein is CASSLAAGANVLTF.

The chain links TRBV19 to TRBJ1-5; no definite D call. The germline V gene encodes CDR1 LNHDA and CDR2 SQIVND (reference sequence). This CDR3 comprises 16 residues. Deletions cut 5 bases from V and 5 bases from J, with 19 bases between. In DNA, the CDR3 is TGTGCCAGTAGTTTAACCTCGACCGGAACCCATCAGCCCCAGCATTTT. This codes for CASSLTSTGTHQPQHF.

The rearrangement links TRBV4-1 to TRBJ2-1; D possibly corresponds to TRBD1 (6 bases). The length of the CDR3 is 15 residues. With 8 bases removed from V and 0 bases from J, the gap between germline ends came to 14 bases. Germline values: CDR1 MGHRA, CDR2 YSYEKL. The CDR3 spells CASGQPSSSYNEQFF. The CDR3 coding sequence is TGCGCCAGCGGACAGCCCTCAAGCTCCTACAATGAGCAGTTCTTC.

With regard to this clone: Other DNA sequences of this sample code for an identical CDR3. The CDR3, as DNA: TGCGCCAGCAGCTTTGGGGACAGAAAAGAGACCCAGTACTTC. It specifies CASSFGDRKETQYF. The chain joins TRBV5-1 to TRBJ2-5; 7 bases line up with TRBD1. J was trimmed by 3 bases and V by 2 bases; bases with no gene match: 4. Germline CDR1 SGHRS, CDR2 YFSETQ. The CDR3 contains 14 residues.

The rearrangement links TRBV5-5 to TRBJ2-7; TRBD1 matches 7 bases. CDR3 length: 14 amino acids. Germline CDR1 and CDR2: SGHKS and YYEKEE (reference sequence). J was trimmed by 0 bases and V by 6 bases; bases with no gene match: 6. In DNA, the CDR3 is TGTGCCAGCAACCGGGACAGAAGCTCCTACGAGCAGTACTTC. Translating it yields CASNRDRSSYEQYF.